This is a list of T cell receptor beta chains from one sample in a study of cytomegalovirus exposure and HLA in healthy donors. Clones were read by immunoSEQ multiplex PCR, and TCRdb kept only the in-frame ones, dropping some. Of about 77,000 clones listed, approximately 71% were seen once; the top ten hold 7% to 8.5%. Sequencing was done on a sample of PBMCs. The source of these receptors is a woman in her forties in good health and CMV-seronegative. Each CDR3 is given with its conserved first and last residue. A D gene is named only where the DNA matches it firmly. The size entry is marked missing in some rows and otherwise reads once, few, many or a size class.

>.|TRBJ2-2|few|TRBV5-4
TGTGCCAGCAGCCGACAGAACACCGGGGAGCTGTTTTTT
CASSRQNTGELFF
>.|TRBJ1-1|once|TRBV6-1
TGTGCCAGCAGTGAATTTTTTGGAGGGTTGAACACTGAAGCTTTCTTT
CASSEFFGGLNTEAFF
>TRBD1|TRBJ1-4|.|TRBV19
TGTGCCAGTAGTATCGGGGGGACAGGGGTTGAAAAACTGTTTTTT
CASSIGGTGVEKLFF
>.|TRBJ2-1|.|TRBV11-3
TGTGCCAGCAGCTTCAGGGCCTCAGAGCAGTTCTTC
CASSFRASEQFF
>.|TRBJ1-2|.|TRBV28
TGTGCCAGCAGTTTAGGTACAGACTATGGCTACACCTTC
CASSLGTDYGYTF
>.|TRBJ1-4|.|TRBV5-1
TGCGCCAGCAGCTTGCGTTCTCAGGGAAATGAAAAACTGTTTTTT
CASSLRSQGNEKLFF
>TRBD2|TRBJ2-5|.|TRBV7-9
TGTGCCAGCAGCTTGTGGCTAGCGGGTGGAGAGACCCAGTACTTC
CASSLWLAGGETQYF
>.|TRBJ1-2|once|TRBV30
TGTGCCTGGAGTGTAGGAGTCCACGGCTACACCTTC
CAWSVGVHGYTF
>TRBD1|TRBJ1-5|.|TRBV5-5
TGTGCCAGCAGCTTTACAGGGGATAGCAATCAGCCCCAGCATTTT
CASSFTGDSNQPQHF
>TRBD1|TRBJ1-2|.|TRBV6-5
TGTGCCAGCAGGACGGGACAGGGAGGCTATGGCTACACCTTC
CASRTGQGGYGYTF
>.|TRBJ1-2|.|TRBV11-2
TGTGCCAGCAGCTTAGGGGCAGTGAACTATGGCTACACCTTC
CASSLGAVNYGYTF
>.|TRBJ2-7|.|TRBV19
TGTGCCAGTAGTATGGGGGCCTCCTACGAGCAGTACTTC
CASSMGASYEQYF
>.|TRBJ2-5|.|TRBV5-4
TGTGCCAGCAACACCGGAGGGAAACAAGAGACCCAGTACTTC
CASNTGGKQETQYF
>TRBD1|TRBJ2-7|once|TRBV6-5
TGTGCCAGCAGTCTCCGGGACAGGGGGGTCTACGAGCAGTACTTC
CASSLRDRGVYEQYF
>TRBD1|TRBJ2-1|once|TRBV6-6
TGTGCCAGCAGTCCTGACAGGGGGACCAATGAGCAGTTCTTC
CASSPDRGTNEQFF
>TRBD1|TRBJ1-5|.|TRBV19
TGTGCCAGTGACACAGGGGGCTGGGCGCCCCAGCATTTT
CASDTGGWAPQHF
>.|TRBJ1-2|.|TRBV28
TGTGCCAGCAGTCCCCGCGGTGGCTACACCTTC
CASSPRGGYTF
>TRBD2|TRBJ2-6|.|TRBV6-4
TGTGCCAGCAGTGAGCGGGGGGGCTCTGGGGCCAACGTCCTGACTTTC
CASSERGGSGANVLTF
>.|TRBJ2-5|once|TRBV4-3
TGCGCCAGCAGCCATCACCGGGACTCCCAAGAGACCCAGTACTTC
CASSHHRDSQETQYF
>TRBD1|TRBJ1-1|.|TRBV2
TGTGCCAGCAGTGAAGAGGGACAGTTGAACACTGAAGCCTTCTTT
CASSEEGQLNTEAFF
>TRBD1|TRBJ2-1|.|TRBV5-4
TGTGCCAGCACCTTACAGGACAGGCCAAGCAATGAGCAGTTCTTC
CASTLQDRPSNEQFF
>TRBD1|TRBJ1-4|.|TRBV7-9
TGTGCCAGCAGCACAGGACAGGGGCAGAGAGAAAAACTGTTTTTT
CASSTGQGQREKLFF
>TRBD1|TRBJ1-5|.|TRBV7-2
TGTGCCAGCAGCTTATACAGGGGTAGCAATCAGCCCCAGCATTTT
CASSLYRGSNQPQHF
>TRBD1|TRBJ2-7|once|TRBV11-2
TGTGCCAGCAGCTTAGGGGACAGCTACGAGCAGTACTTC
CASSLGDSYEQYF
>TRBD2|TRBJ2-7|.|TRBV10-3
TGTGCCATCAGTGGGACTAGCGGGAGTATAGGCGAGCAGTACTTC
CAISGTSGSIGEQYF
>TRBD1|TRBJ1-6|.|TRBV4-1
TGCGCCAGCAGCTCCAGCCGACAGGGCCTTAATTCACCCCTCCACTTT
CASSSSRQGLNSPLHF
>TRBD1|TRBJ1-1|.|TRBV7-6
TGTGCCAGCAGCCGAGGGACAGACATGAACACTGAAGCTTTCTTT
CASSRGTDMNTEAFF
>.|TRBJ1-3|few|TRBV28
TGTGCCAGCAGTTCCGGGACACTCGGAAACACCATATATTTT
CASSSGTLGNTIYF
>TRBD1|TRBJ1-2|.|TRBV6-6
TGTGCTACCGACAGGGGGATGGTATATGGCTACACCTTC
CATDRGMVYGYTF
>.|TRBJ1-2|few|TRBV30
TGTGCCTGGAGTGTACTAAGACTTACTTCAGCTAACTATGGCTACACCTTC
CAWSVLRLTSANYGYTF
>TRBD2|TRBJ2-3|once|TRBV10-3
TGTGCCATCAGTGAGCCAAGCGGGGGGTACACAGATACGCAGTATTTT
CAISEPSGGYTDTQYF
>.|TRBJ1-1|.|TRBV30
TGTGCCTGGAATCAGGGCACTGAAGCTTTCTTT
CAWNQGTEAFF
>TRBD1|TRBJ1-3|once|TRBV28
TGTGCCAGCAGGTACAGGGGGTCCGGAAACACCATATATTTT
CASRYRGSGNTIYF
>.|TRBJ1-1|few|TRBV18
TGTGCCAGCTCACCGCTGGCCAGGTCGAACACTGAAGCTTTCTTT
CASSPLARSNTEAFF
>.|TRBJ1-6|.|TRBV7-3
TGTGCCAGCAGCTTAACAGGGGATTATAATTCACCCCTCCACTTT
CASSLTGDYNSPLHF
>TRBD1|TRBJ2-6|few|TRBV5-4
TGTGCCAGCAGCCATCCCACGGGACAGGGGGCTCATGGGGCCAACGTCCTGACTTTC
CASSHPTGQGAHGANVLTF
>TRBD1|TRBJ2-4|few|TRBV11-2
TGTGCCAGCAGCTTAGGATGGGGACAGGGTGATAACATTCAGTACTTC
CASSLGWGQGDNIQYF
>.|TRBJ1-2|once|TRBV5-1
TGCGCCAGCAGCTTGGGGCTCCGGGACTCCACTAACTATGGCTACACCTTC
CASSLGLRDSTNYGYTF
>TRBD2|TRBJ2-7|.|TRBV10-1
TGCGCCAGCAGTGCCATAGCGGGAGGGCGGTACGAGCAGTACTTC
CASSAIAGGRYEQYF
>TRBD2|TRBJ2-1|.|TRBV4-1
TGCGCCAGCAGCCAAGTCGTTAGCGGGCGCTTTACGCGCAATGAGCAGTTCTTC
CASSQVVSGRFTRNEQFF
>TRBD1|TRBJ2-5|.|TRBV30
TGTGCCGGGAATCCGGGACAGGGATTTGGGGAGACCCAGTACTTC
CAGNPGQGFGETQYF
>TRBD1|TRBJ1-3|.|TRBV5-1
TGCGCCAGCAGCCCGGAAGGGGGCAAAAACACCATATATTTT
CASSPEGGKNTIYF
>.|TRBJ2-1|once|TRBV28
TGTGCCAGCAGCCAAGGAGGTAACTTCTACAATGAGCAGTTCTTC
CASSQGGNFYNEQFF
>TRBD1|TRBJ1-2|.|TRBV7-9
TGTGCCAGCAGCCGACCCGGGACAGAAGGCAGAGGCTACACCTTC
CASSRPGTEGRGYTF
>.|TRBJ2-5|.|TRBV4-3
TGCGCCAGCAGCCAAGATACAGCTAAAGAGACCCAGTACTTC
CASSQDTAKETQYF
>TRBD2|TRBJ2-1|.|TRBV7-6
TGTGCCAGCAGCTTAGGGGGGGGCGGGAGGCTAGATGAGCAGTTCTTC
CASSLGGGGRLDEQFF
>TRBD1|TRBJ2-2|few|TRBV6-5
TGTGCCAGTAATAGACAGGGGCGTCTCTCCGGGGAGCTGTTTTTT
CASNRQGRLSGELFF
>.|TRBJ1-1|.|TRBV30
TGTGCCTGGAGTATCTACAGGATGAACACTGAAGCTTTCTTT
CAWSIYRMNTEAFF
>TRBD1|TRBJ2-1|.|TRBV7-3
TGTGCCAGCAGCTCTGGGACAGGCTCCTACAATGAGCAGTTCTTC
CASSSGTGSYNEQFF
>TRBD2|TRBJ2-1|.|TRBV7-3
TGTGCCAGCAGCTTAAATAGCGGGGGGAATGAGCAGTTCTTC
CASSLNSGGNEQFF
>.|TRBJ2-1|.|TRBV27
TGTGCCAGCAGTTTAAGTAGTTTCTACAATGAGCAGTTCTTC
CASSLSSFYNEQFF
>.|TRBJ1-5|.|TRBV10-3
TGTGCCATCACCGGGGGGCTCGAAGAGCCCCAGCATTTT
CAITGGLEEPQHF
>TRBD2|TRBJ2-5|.|TRBV14
TGTGCCAGCAGCCACCCTGCCGGACTAGTCGGACAAGAGACCCAGTACTTC
CASSHPAGLVGQETQYF